This TCR beta chain was retrieved from a study of blood T cell repertoires in COVID-19. Profiled with immunoSEQ multiplex PCR; TCRdb holds only in-frame clones, not every one. The table shows about 64,000 clones, with around two thirds occurring only once. This TCR came from a woman aged 55-75 years who had been exposed to COVID-19. Sequenced material: PBMCs or T cells enriched from blood (not recorded which).

The CDR3 sequence: CASSVDRAGEKLFF. For the CDR3, the DNA is TGCGCCAGCAGCGTCGACAGGGCGGGTGAAAAACTGTTTTTT. J is TRBJ1-4 and V is TRBV5-1; 7 nucleotides align to TRBD1. Germline V CDR1 and CDR2: SGHRS, YFSETQ. The CDR3 is made up of 14 amino acids. V lost 4 bases, J lost 7 bases, and 7 bases stayed unmatched.